The rows below give T cell receptor beta chains drawn from one sample of a study of blood T cell repertoires in COVID-19. Method: immunoSEQ multiplex PCR; TCRdb's copy keeps in-frame clones and lacks some. This repertoire shows 75,000 or so clones, approximately 90% found once; its top ten account for around 5%. Sequenced material: peripheral blood. The receptors here all came from a woman of 80 years or more with active or convalescent COVID-19. Both conserved end residues are part of each CDR3. Fields, in order: clone size, J gene, V gene, D gene, CDR3 DNA, CDR3 protein. D genes are given only for firm matches. Expanded clones get a size class; other rows say once, few or many, or leave the size out.

size: -
J: TRBJ1-1
V: TRBV5-6
D: TRBD1
DNA: TGTGCCAGCAGCTCCGCAGGGGACAGGGTTTCAGCTTTCTTT
CDR3: CASSSAGDRVSAFF

size: -
J: TRBJ2-1
V: TRBV28
D: -
DNA: TGTGCCAGCAGTTTATTAGACGTGTGGGGCCTCTACAATGAGCAGTTCTTC
CDR3: CASSLLDVWGLYNEQFF

size: -
J: TRBJ2-2
V: TRBV3-1/TRBV3-2
D: -
DNA: TGTGCCAGCAGCCGAGGCGGGGCACTAGGGGCCACCGGGGAGCTGTTTTTT
CDR3: CASSRGGALGATGELFF

size: -
J: TRBJ2-4
V: TRBV27
D: -
DNA: TGTGCCAGCAGGGTTCGGGCGGGGTTATCCAAAAACATTCAGTACTTC
CDR3: CASRVRAGLSKNIQYF

size: -
J: TRBJ2-2
V: TRBV19
D: TRBD2
DNA: TGTGCCAGTAGTATCCACCCGCCACCTTGGGTGGCTAGCGGGAGACGGGTACCCACCGGGGAGCTGTTTTTT
CDR3: CASSIHPPPWVASGRRVPTGELFF

size: -
J: TRBJ1-6
V: TRBV10-2
D: TRBD1
DNA: TGCGCCAGCAGGGGGACAGGGGATAATTCACCCCTCCACTTT
CDR3: CASRGTGDNSPLHF

size: -
J: TRBJ2-7
V: TRBV24-1
D: TRBD1
DNA: TGTGCCACCAGTGACGTAGGACAGGGGTTCGTCAACGAGCAGTACTTC
CDR3: CATSDVGQGFVNEQYF

size: -
J: TRBJ2-7
V: TRBV15
D: TRBD1
DNA: TGTGCCACCAGCAGATTGGGGACAGGGGGCTACGAGCAGTACTTC
CDR3: CATSRLGTGGYEQYF

size: -
J: TRBJ2-3
V: TRBV28
D: TRBD2
DNA: TGTGCCAGCAGTCCCTCCGGGACTAGCGTTAGCACAGATACGCAGTATTTT
CDR3: CASSPSGTSVSTDTQYF

size: once
J: TRBJ2-1
V: TRBV19
D: -
DNA: TGTGCCAGTAGAAAACTAGCATCCTACAATGAGCAGTTCTTC
CDR3: CASRKLASYNEQFF

size: once
J: TRBJ1-1
V: TRBV7-9
D: TRBD1
DNA: TGTGCCAGCAGTCTCCAGGGGGCTATCACTGAAGCTTTCTTT
CDR3: CASSLQGAITEAFF

size: -
J: TRBJ2-5
V: TRBV29-1
D: TRBD2
DNA: TGCAGCGTTGGTTTGGCGAGCGGGAGAGAGACCCAGTACTTC
CDR3: CSVGLASGRETQYF

size: few
J: TRBJ1-5
V: TRBV19
D: TRBD1
DNA: TGTGCCAGTAGTCCCCGACAGGGAGTTCAGCCCCAGCATTTT
CDR3: CASSPRQGVQPQHF

size: -
J: TRBJ2-2
V: TRBV19
D: TRBD1
DNA: TGTGCCAGTAGTATACCCCGGGACAGACCACTCGGGGAGCTGTTTTTT
CDR3: CASSIPRDRPLGELFF

size: once
J: TRBJ2-3
V: TRBV2
D: -
DNA: TGTGCCAGCAGTCCCGGGACATCAGATACGCAGTATTTT
CDR3: CASSPGTSDTQYF

size: few
J: TRBJ2-7
V: TRBV5-1
D: TRBD1
DNA: TGCGCCAGCAGCTCCCAGGGGGAAGCCTCCTACGAGCAGTACTTC
CDR3: CASSSQGEASYEQYF

size: -
J: TRBJ2-2
V: TRBV19
D: -
DNA: TGTGCCAGTCGGATGGGACAAGGGACGGCCACCGGGGAGCTGTTTTTT
CDR3: CASRMGQGTATGELFF

size: -
J: TRBJ1-5
V: TRBV7-2
D: TRBD1
DNA: TGTGCCAGCAGCTTAACCCGGGACAGGAATCAGCCCCAGCATTTT
CDR3: CASSLTRDRNQPQHF

size: -
J: TRBJ1-2
V: TRBV5-8
D: -
DNA: TGTGCCAGCAGGAACGGGACTCCAAACTATGGCTACACCTTC
CDR3: CASRNGTPNYGYTF

size: -
J: TRBJ2-5
V: TRBV6-1
D: TRBD1
DNA: TGTGCCAGCAGTGACAGGGGGCGGGATCGGGAGACCCAGTACTTC
CDR3: CASSDRGRDRETQYF

size: -
J: TRBJ2-6
V: TRBV5-1
D: TRBD1
DNA: TGCGCCAGCAGCTCACAACAGGGGGCGACTGGGGCCAACGTCCTGACTTTC
CDR3: CASSSQQGATGANVLTF

size: -
J: TRBJ2-3
V: TRBV29-1
D: -
DNA: TGCAGCGCCCGACAGGTTTTCACAGATACGCAGTATTTT
CDR3: CSARQVFTDTQYF

size: -
J: TRBJ2-5
V: TRBV2
D: TRBD2
DNA: TGTGCCAGCAGTGCGGGACTAGCAGAAGAGACCCAGTACTTC
CDR3: CASSAGLAEETQYF

size: few
J: TRBJ1-1
V: TRBV5-1
D: TRBD1
DNA: TGCGCCAGCAGCCCAGGACAGGGGGGAAACACTGAAGCTTTCTTT
CDR3: CASSPGQGGNTEAFF

size: -
J: TRBJ1-1
V: TRBV5-4
D: TRBD1
DNA: TGTGCCAGCAGCCCGGCCCCGGGACAGGGGAACACTGAAGCTTTCTTT
CDR3: CASSPAPGQGNTEAFF

size: -
J: TRBJ2-7
V: TRBV9
D: TRBD2
DNA: TGTGCCAGCAGCGTAGAGGCTAGCGGATTTTACGAGCAGTACTTC
CDR3: CASSVEASGFYEQYF

size: -
J: TRBJ1-2
V: TRBV5-6
D: -
DNA: TGTGCCAGCAGCCCCCTACAGGGTTTGGGGTATGGCTACACCTTC
CDR3: CASSPLQGLGYGYTF

size: -
J: TRBJ2-1
V: TRBV5-1
D: TRBD2
DNA: TGCGCCAGCAGACCCACCGGGACTAGCAGAAGCAATGAGCAGTTCTTC
CDR3: CASRPTGTSRSNEQFF

size: -
J: TRBJ2-3
V: TRBV7-2
D: -
DNA: TGTGCCAGCAGCTTGGAGGTACAAGATACGCAGTATTTT
CDR3: CASSLEVQDTQYF

size: few
J: TRBJ2-5
V: TRBV19
D: TRBD1
DNA: TGTGCCAGTAGTATAGTTGGACACAGGGGTGAAGAGACCCAGTACTTC
CDR3: CASSIVGHRGEETQYF

size: -
J: TRBJ1-1
V: TRBV29-1
D: -
DNA: TGCAGCTCCCGTCTTGACTTGACCGACAGAGGCAGTGAAGCTTTCTTT
CDR3: CSSRLDLTDRGSEAFF

size: -
J: TRBJ1-2
V: TRBV7-2
D: TRBD1
DNA: TGTGCCAGCCTCCCGTCGATACTTACAGGGGTAGCCTACACCTTC
CDR3: CASLPSILTGVAYTF

size: -
J: TRBJ1-3
V: TRBV18
D: TRBD1
DNA: TGTGCCAGCTCACCGGGCGGACAGGGGACTCCCTCTGGAAACACCATATATTTT
CDR3: CASSPGGQGTPSGNTIYF

size: once
J: TRBJ2-3
V: TRBV3-1/TRBV3-2
D: -
DNA: TGTGCCAGCCGAGGTTCCACAGATACGCAGTATTTT
CDR3: CASRGSTDTQYF

size: -
J: TRBJ1-5
V: TRBV19
D: -
DNA: TGTGCCAGTAGGGCCGGGGAGAGGAGCAATCAGCCCCAGCATTTT
CDR3: CASRAGERSNQPQHF

size: -
J: TRBJ2-3
V: TRBV5-1
D: TRBD2
DNA: TGCGCCAGCAGCTTGCTTCTCTCCGCGGGAGGGAGAGATACGCAGTATTTT
CDR3: CASSLLLSAGGRDTQYF

size: many
J: TRBJ1-5
V: TRBV15
D: -
DNA: TGTGCCACCAGCAGAGAAAATCCTTATCAGCCCCAGCATTTT
CDR3: CATSRENPYQPQHF

size: -
J: TRBJ2-3
V: TRBV3-1/TRBV3-2
D: TRBD2
DNA: TGTGCCAGCAGTCGAACTAGCGGTAGCACAGATACGCAGTATTTT
CDR3: CASSRTSGSTDTQYF

size: once
J: TRBJ1-1
V: TRBV28
D: -
DNA: TGTGCCAGCAGGAGGGATGGGGTCACTGAAGCTTTCTTT
CDR3: CASRRDGVTEAFF

size: -
J: TRBJ1-2
V: TRBV29-1
D: TRBD1
DNA: TGCAGCGTCGGGACAGGGGTAGGGGGCTACACCTTC
CDR3: CSVGTGVGGYTF

size: -
J: TRBJ2-2
V: TRBV19
D: -
DNA: TGTGCCAGTTCCCTAGGGCCCAGGGTCGGGAACACCGGGGAGCTGTTTTTT
CDR3: CASSLGPRVGNTGELFF

size: -
J: TRBJ1-4
V: TRBV7-2
D: -
DNA: TGTGCCAGCAGCTTAGTTTCCGGGGAAAAACTGTTTTTT
CDR3: CASSLVSGEKLFF

size: -
J: TRBJ2-7
V: TRBV19
D: -
DNA: TGTGCCAGTAGCCCCACCCCCCCAGCGGGTGCCGTGGGGTACTTC
CDR3: CASSPTPPAGAVGYF

size: -
J: TRBJ1-1
V: TRBV6-6
D: TRBD1
DNA: TGTGCCAGCAGCCCCGGTACAGGGGGCGGGACTGAAGCTTTCTTT
CDR3: CASSPGTGGGTEAFF

size: few
J: TRBJ2-5
V: TRBV7-9
D: -
DNA: TGTGCCAGCGGCCGACAGCCCGGGGAGACCCAGTACTTC
CDR3: CASGRQPGETQYF

size: -
J: TRBJ2-1
V: TRBV7-2
D: TRBD2
DNA: TGTGCCAGCAGCTCCTGGGGAGCGGGAGCGTCGAATGAGCAGTTCTTC
CDR3: CASSSWGAGASNEQFF

size: -
J: TRBJ2-3
V: TRBV9
D: TRBD2
DNA: TGTGCCAGCGGGACTATCTCCACAGATACGCAGTATTTT
CDR3: CASGTISTDTQYF

size: -
J: TRBJ2-1
V: TRBV28
D: TRBD2
DNA: TGTGCCAGCACCGGCGGGAGAGACAATGAGCAGTTCTTC
CDR3: CASTGGRDNEQFF

size: -
J: TRBJ1-3
V: TRBV28
D: TRBD1
DNA: TGTGCCAGCAGGGTGACAGGGGCTGGAAACACCATATATTTT
CDR3: CASRVTGAGNTIYF

size: few
J: TRBJ2-5
V: TRBV7-3
D: -
DNA: TGTGCCAGCAGCTTAGGCGGGTGGGAGACCCAGTACTTC
CDR3: CASSLGGWETQYF

size: -
J: TRBJ1-6
V: TRBV9
D: -
DNA: TGTGCCAGCAGCCCACAGGGAAGAGAGTCACCCCTCCACTTT
CDR3: CASSPQGRESPLHF

size: -
J: TRBJ2-5
V: TRBV4-1
D: -
DNA: TGCGCCAGCAGCCAGCAGGGGCAAGAGACCCAGTACTTC
CDR3: CASSQQGQETQYF

size: -
J: TRBJ2-3
V: TRBV5-5
D: TRBD2
DNA: TGTGCCAGCAGCTTGCCTCCGACTAGCCCCTTCTCAGATACGCAGTATTTT
CDR3: CASSLPPTSPFSDTQYF

size: -
J: TRBJ2-7
V: TRBV4-1
D: TRBD1
DNA: TGCGCCAGCAGCCGCCAAGTCCAGGGGGCGTACGAGCAGTACTTC
CDR3: CASSRQVQGAYEQYF

size: -
J: TRBJ1-2
V: TRBV19
D: TRBD1
DNA: TGTGCCAGTAAGTTGACCGGGACAGCCCACAACTATGGCTACACCTTC
CDR3: CASKLTGTAHNYGYTF

size: -
J: TRBJ1-4
V: TRBV7-9
D: -
DNA: TGTGCCAGCAGCTTTACAGCTTATAATGAAAAACTGTTTTTT
CDR3: CASSFTAYNEKLFF

size: -
J: TRBJ2-2
V: TRBV5-1
D: TRBD1
DNA: TGCGCCAGCAGCTTGGGACAGGGGGTTAACACCGGGGAGCTGTTTTTT
CDR3: CASSLGQGVNTGELFF

size: -
J: TRBJ2-3
V: TRBV28
D: TRBD2
DNA: TGTGCCAGCAGTTCCGGGGGGGCGGCAGATACGCAGTATTTT
CDR3: CASSSGGAADTQYF

size: -
J: TRBJ1-3
V: TRBV28
D: -
DNA: TGTGCCAGCTCCTTTAGGGGCTCTGGAAACACCATATATTTT
CDR3: CASSFRGSGNTIYF

size: once
J: TRBJ2-5
V: TRBV5-1
D: -
DNA: TGCGCCAGCAGCGCAAACCCCGGGATCCAAGAGACCCAGTACTTC
CDR3: CASSANPGIQETQYF